This TCR beta chain emerged from a study of TIL therapy for anti-PD-1-resistant metastatic lung cancer. Whole-study context: Half of patients were current or former smokers. Whole-study results and caveats: Many TIL product clones were absent from baseline tumor, suggesting clonal contraction. Compared with baseline intratumoral T cells, expanded TIL cultures were more clonal and less diverse (approximately 6.4% vs 31%).

The immunoSEQ assay was v3. Clones were sequenced by immunoSEQ multiplex PCR, and TCRdb holds only the in-frame ones, with some missing. Of about 100,000 clones in the sample, about three fifths were seen once. Regarding this clone: The target antigen is unknown.

Specified time point: pre-treatment sample, taken before nivolumab and TIL therapy. The tumor samples were excised metastases, mostly pleural nodules or supraclavicular lymph nodes. Patients were adults with stage 4 NSCLC. Germline V lookup: CDR1 SGHTS, CDR2 YDEGEE. The V gene lost 5 bases and the J gene lost 1 base, with 7 bases spanning the gap. The CDR3 is 13 residues long. The material was tumor tissue, obtained at baseline. The sequence derives from a person between 25 and 80 years old with non-small cell lung cancer. The chain has TRBV5-8 and TRBJ2-1; D not certain. This CDR3 is CASRHTSYNEQFF. The CDR3 DNA sequence: TGTGCCAGCAGGCACACTTCCTACAATGAGCAGTTCTTC.